Listed here are 25 T cell receptor beta chains from one sample, sequenced in a study of blood T cell repertoires in COVID-19. The protocol was immunoSEQ multiplex PCR, while the TCRdb copy is restricted to in-frame clones and leaves out a portion. Of about 40,000 clones listed, around four fifths are singletons. The sample comprised peripheral blood. All receptors come from a man aged 50-60 years with active COVID-19.

V and J are TRBV9 and TRBJ2-5, with a tentative D call TRBD2 (6 bases). The CDR3 is 11 residues long. CDR1 and CDR2 (germline): SGDLS, YYNGEE. The V and J ends lost 2 bases and 7 bases respectively, with 6 bases between them. CDR3 sequence reads: CASSVGGTQYF. The CDR3 coding sequence is TGTGCCAGCAGCGTGGGGGGGACCCAGTACTTC.

The chain carries TRBV2 and TRBJ2-7; a weak D match, TRBD1 (6 bases). CDR1 SNHLY and CDR2 FYNNEI come from the germline V gene. The V gene lost 4 bases and the J gene lost 1 base, with 11 bases spanning the gap. This CDR3 region has 14 residues. CDR3 region: CASSARDNSYEQYF. Written as DNA, the CDR3 is TGTGCCAGCAGTGCCCGGGACAATTCCTACGAGCAGTACTTC.

This clone was seen only once. The J gene is TRBJ1-1, the V gene TRBV7-6, with a tentative D call TRBD1 (6 bases). The CDR3 runs 17 residues. Per germline, CDR1 SGHVS and CDR2 FNYEAQ. The V end lost 0 bases, the J end lost 7 bases, and 21 bases lay between the germline ends. The CDR3 is CASSLAEDRNLRGEAFF. The CDR3 DNA follows: TGTGCCAGCAGCTTAGCGGAAGACAGGAACCTGCGTGGTGAAGCTTTCTTT.

The chain's CDR3 is CASSLGGSWHEQFF. Written as DNA, the CDR3 is TGTGCCAGCAGCTTAGGAGGGTCCTGGCATGAGCAGTTCTTC. The chain joins TRBV11-3 to TRBJ2-1; weak D call: TRBD2 (5 bases). CDR1 is SGHNT, CDR2 YENEEA, per germline. CDR3 length equals 14 residues. The V end lost 1 base, the J end lost 8 bases, and 12 bases lay between the germline ends.

This chain connects TRBV7-2 to TRBJ2-3; no clear D gene. The germline V gene has CDR1 SGHTA and CDR2 FQGNSA. Trimming pared 0 bases from V and 12 bases from J, leaving 13 bases between. This CDR3 spans 13 amino acids. The CDR3 nucleotides are TGTGCCAGCAGCTTAGCGCTAACCGAGACTCAGTATTTT. Protein product: CASSLALTETQYF.

The genes are TRBV12-3 or TRBV12-4 and TRBJ1-1, with D possibly TRBD1 on 5 matching bases. The ends were cut back, 6 bases at V and 1 base at J, with 9 bases in the middle. CDR3 length: 13 residues. This CDR3 reads CASSLGQNTEAFF. CDR3 DNA sequence: TGTGCCAGCAGCCTAGGACAGAACACTGAAGCTTTCTTT.

This clone was observed a few times. The chain is built from TRBV5-6 and TRBJ1-1; TRBD1 might be the D (5 bases). Germline loops: CDR1 SGHDT, CDR2 YYEEEE. This CDR3 is built from 14 residues. Trimming pared 2 bases from V and 2 bases from J, leaving 10 bases between. The CDR3 DNA sequence: TGTGCCAGCAGCTTAATAGACAGAAACACTGAAGCTTTCTTT. Its translation: CASSLIDRNTEAFF.

The chain links TRBV29-1 to TRBJ2-3, with TRBD1 as a possible D gene (5 bases). CDR3 length equals 10 residues. Germline values: CDR1 SQVTM, CDR2 ANQGSEA. The V end lost 2 bases, the J end lost 8 bases, and 5 bases lay between the germline ends. The CDR3 DNA follows: TGCAGCGTTGAAAGGGGTACGCAGTATTTT. Protein sequence: CSVERGTQYF.

The rearrangement links TRBV5-1 to TRBJ1-3; 8 bases are shared with TRBD1. The CDR3 sequence is 14 residues long. J gave up 4 bases and V 6 bases, and 6 bases lay outside the gene matches. Germline CDR1 reads SGHRS; CDR2 reads YFSETQ. CDR3 loop: CASTPTGVGNTIYF. CDR3 DNA sequence: TGCGCCAGCACCCCGACAGGGGTCGGAAACACCATATATTTT.

The chain uses TRBV11-2 and TRBJ2-2; 10 bases are shared with TRBD2. The CDR3 loop spans 16 amino acids. The V segment lost 3 bases and the J segment 2 bases; nucleotides outside the gene matches: 3. The V gene's germline CDR1 is SGHAT and CDR2 FQNNGV. In DNA, the CDR3 is TGTGCCAGCAGCTTTAGCGGGGGGTTTAACACCGGGGAGCTGTTTTTT. Protein: CASSFSGGFNTGELFF.

The chain links TRBV28 to TRBJ1-1; tentatively, D is TRBD1 (6 bases). With 4 bases removed from V and 1 base from J, the gap between germline ends came to 10 bases. CDR3 length: 14 residues. Looked up from germline, CDR1 is MDHEN and CDR2 is SYDVKM. The CDR3 here is CASSWPRGNTEAFF. In DNA, the CDR3 is TGTGCCAGCAGTTGGCCCAGGGGGAACACTGAAGCTTTCTTT.

In this sample, this clone turned up once. V is TRBV5-5 and J is TRBJ2-7; tentatively, D is TRBD1 (5 bases). Germline CDR1 and CDR2: SGHKS and YYEKEE (reference sequence). Trimming pared 4 bases from V and 2 bases from J, leaving 7 bases between. The CDR3 totals 12 residues. CDR3 sequence: CASSRQTYEQYF. The DNA of the CDR3 is TGTGCCAGCAGCAGACAGACCTACGAGCAGTACTTC.

This chain links TRBV25-1 with TRBJ2-6; TRBD1 aligns across 9 bases. The ends lost 2 bases at V and 2 bases at J; junction bases unmatched: 7. Germline V gives CDR1 MGHDK, CDR2 SYGVNS. This CDR3 spans 18 amino acids. The CDR3 DNA follows: TGTGCCAGCAGTGAAACCTCGGGACAGGGAACTGGGGCCAACGTCCTGACTTTC. Translation gives CASSETSGQGTGANVLTF.

V gene TRBV4-2 combines with J gene TRBJ2-1; D perhaps matches TRBD2 (5 bases). V lost 0 bases to trimming and J lost 7 bases, with 13 bases between them. The CDR3 is made up of 15 amino acids. Looked up from germline, CDR1 is LGHNA and CDR2 is YNFKEQ. CDR3 in amino acids: CASSQDGRLGNEQFF. CDR3 DNA: TGTGCCAGCAGCCAAGATGGGAGATTAGGTAATGAGCAGTTCTTC.

The V and J genes are TRBV5-1 and TRBJ2-7; 8 nucleotides match TRBD1. From germline, CDR1 is SGHRS and CDR2 YFSETQ. Unmatched junction bases numbered 12, after V lost 3 bases and J lost 7 bases. The CDR3 runs to 15 residues. For the CDR3, the DNA is TGCGCCAGCAGCTCCTCGGACAGGGCCTGGGGGGAGCAGTACTTC. Its translation is CASSSSDRAWGEQYF.

This clone was detected only once. The V call is TRBV19, the J call TRBJ2-7; 8 nucleotides agree with TRBD1. CDR1 is LNHDA and CDR2 is SQIVND in the germline V gene (reference sequence). This CDR3 has 15 amino acids. V lost 6 bases and J lost 0; bases outside the gene matches: 7. The CDR3 sequence is CASRGQGAGSYEQYF. The DNA of the CDR3 is TGTGCCAGTAGAGGGCAGGGGGCCGGCTCCTACGAGCAGTACTTC.

V usage is TRBV15 and J usage is TRBJ1-4, with 7 bases that match TRBD1. V shed 1 base, J shed 6 bases, and the junction held 5 bases outside the gene matches. CDR1 is LNHNV and CDR2 is YYDKDF in the germline V gene (reference sequence). This CDR3 is 15 amino acids long. The chain's CDR3 is CATSRVRGWDEKLFF. CDR3 in DNA: TGTGCCACCAGCAGAGTCAGGGGGTGGGATGAAAAACTGTTTTTT.

The chain links TRBV18 to TRBJ2-2; 7 bases line up with TRBD1. The length of the CDR3 is 17 residues. The V and J ends lost 4 bases and 2 bases, in that order; junction bases with no gene match: 10. CDR1 and CDR2 (germline): KGHSH, LQKENI. The CDR3 DNA is TGTGCCAGCTCACTCAGCCTCGGACAGGTTAACACCGGGGAGCTGTTTTTT. Amino acid sequence: CASSLSLGQVNTGELFF.

This chain joins TRBV28 and TRBJ2-1; 9 bases match TRBD1. Losses at the gene ends were 5 bases for V and 6 bases for J; bases not matched to a gene: 11. Per germline, CDR1 MDHEN and CDR2 SYDVKM. This CDR3 has 16 amino acids. CDR3 in amino acids: CASSPQGQGVVNEQFF. CDR3 sequence (DNA): TGTGCCAGCAGTCCCCAGGGACAGGGTGTAGTCAATGAGCAGTTCTTC.

The V and J genes are TRBV13 and TRBJ1-4; D gene ambiguous. This CDR3 contains 15 residues. CDR1 and CDR2 (germline): PRHDT, FYEKMQ (reference sequence). V dropped 4 bases and J dropped 7 bases, with 16 bases sitting between them. Here the CDR3 DNA reads TGTGCCAGCAGCTCCCAGGTTGACGTAGGTGAAAAACTGTTTTTT. Its translation: CASSSQVDVGEKLFF.

The chain carries TRBV5-4 and TRBJ1-1, with 7 positions matching TRBD1. From germline, CDR1 is SGHNT and CDR2 YYREEE (reference sequence). The V and J ends lost 2 bases and 1 base, in that order; junction bases with no gene match: 5. The CDR3 loop spans 15 amino acids. CDR3 in DNA: TGTGCCAGCAGCTTCCCAGGACAGGCGAACACTGAAGCTTTCTTT. Encoded protein: CASSFPGQANTEAFF.

This rearrangement joins TRBV9 to TRBJ1-2; 8 bases agree with TRBD1. V was pared by 4 bases and J by 4 bases, with 6 bases of the junction left unmatched. The CDR3 consists of 14 residues. Germline V gene data show CDR1 as SGDLS and CDR2 as YYNGEE. The CDR3 sequence: CASSPDRGSYGYTF. In DNA form, the CDR3 reads TGTGCCAGCAGCCCCGACAGGGGTAGCTATGGCTACACCTTC.

J is TRBJ1-5 and V is TRBV6-4, with D unresolved. V lost 4 bases to trimming and J lost 0 bases, with 4 bases between them. The CDR3 extends over 13 amino acids. CDR1 is MRHNA and CDR2 is SNTAGT in the germline V gene. The CDR3 spells CASSVYSNQPQHF. The CDR3 DNA reads TGTGCCAGCAGTGTTTATAGCAATCAGCCCCAGCATTTT.

V usage is TRBV18 and J usage is TRBJ2-5; 7 positions agree with TRBD2. Trimming removed 6 bases from V and 1 base from J; junction bases left unmatched: 8. The CDR3 is 15 residues long. Germline V gene data show CDR1 as KGHSH and CDR2 as LQKENI. CDR3 sequence: CASSLFSGGQETQYF. The CDR3 bases are TGTGCCAGCTCGCTATTCTCGGGGGGCCAAGAGACCCAGTACTTC.

The rearrangement links TRBV7-8 to TRBJ1-6; D gene ambiguous. V was shortened by 1 base and J by 6 bases, with 13 bases between the two germline ends. CDR1 and CDR2 from the germline V gene are SGHVS and FQNEAQ. This CDR3 spans 16 amino acids. The CDR3 sequence: CASSLGRSGSNSPLHF. The CDR3 DNA reads as TGTGCCAGCAGCTTAGGGCGATCAGGATCTAATTCACCCCTCCACTTT.